These 25 T cell receptor beta chains were sequenced from one sample in a study of blood T cells in healthy people across ages. Combining a sample-barcoded 5' primer with a J-beta primer mix, a second PCR ran for about 7 to 11 cycles. One entry per CDR3 protein results from TCRdb running MiXCR on the 5' RACE reads. This table holds more than 1.4 million distinct CDR3 sequences, approximately 38% found once. Specimen: blood. Every receptor here comes from a woman aged 18-35 years in good health.

The chain links TRBV20-1 to TRBJ2-5, with TRBD2 as a possible D gene (6 bases). CDR1 DFQATT and CDR2 SNEGSKA come from the germline V gene (reference sequence). V lost 0 bases to trimming and J lost 1 base, with 12 bases between them. The CDR3 length is 15 residues. CDR3 sequence: CSARDPAGAQETQYF. CDR3 coding DNA: TGCAGTGCTAGAGATCCAGCGGGCGCCCAAGAGACCCAGTACTTC.

J is TRBJ2-1 and V is TRBV13, with 8 bases aligning to TRBD2. This CDR3 has 16 amino acids. V gave up 5 bases and J gave up 8 bases; unmatched junction bases: 14. Germline CDR1 PRHDT, CDR2 FYEKMQ (reference sequence). CDR3 coding DNA: TGTGCCAGCAGCGGACTGGGACTAGAGGTCCTGGATGAGCAGTTCTTC. This encodes CASSGLGLEVLDEQFF.

This clonotype was observed a handful of times. The genes are TRBV7-2 and TRBJ2-1; D possibly corresponds to TRBD1 (6 bases). This CDR3 region has 17 residues. Germline CDR1 reads SGHTA; CDR2 reads FQGNSA. The V end was cut by 1 base, the J end by 0 bases, with 13 bases between. CDR3 amino acids: CASSLDIRGTSYNEQFF. The DNA of the CDR3 is TGTGCCAGCAGCTTAGACATTAGGGGGACCTCCTACAATGAGCAGTTCTTC.

The chain is built from TRBV30 and TRBJ1-1; D is ambiguous. The V end was cut by 4 bases, the J end by 2 bases, with 11 bases between. The CDR3 sequence is 13 residues long. Germline V gene data show CDR1 as GTSNPN and CDR2 as SVGIG (reference sequence). The CDR3 DNA reads TGTGCCTGGACTAAACAGACAAACACTGAAGCTTTCTTT. Protein sequence: CAWTKQTNTEAFF. Full variable domain (remainder filled in from reference TRBV30 and TRBJ1-1): SQTIHQWPATLVQPVGSPLSLECTVEGTSNPNLYWYRQAAGRGLQLLFYSVGIGQISSEVPQNLSASRPQDRQFILSSKKLLLSDSGFYLCAWTKQTNTEAFFGQGTRLTVV.

The table lists this clonotype with a count of one. V and J are TRBV6-1 and TRBJ2-7; D is unclear. The V end lost 7 bases, the J end lost 7 bases, and 11 bases lay between the germline ends. CDR1 is MNHNS and CDR2 is SASEGT in the germline V gene. This CDR3 has 11 amino acids. The CDR3 loop reads CASIGNREQYF. Written as DNA, the CDR3 is TGTGCCAGCATCGGAAATAGGGAGCAGTACTTC.

This clonotype was recorded a few times. The chain uses TRBV6-1 and TRBJ2-1; 12 bases line up with TRBD2. The CDR3 covers 16 residues. Germline assignment: CDR1 MNHNS and CDR2 SASEGT. The V segment lost 7 bases and the J segment 8 bases; nucleotides outside the gene matches: 12. CDR3 loop: CASKKGASGRGDEQFF. In DNA form, the CDR3 reads TGTGCCAGCAAAAAGGGGGCTAGCGGGAGGGGGGATGAGCAGTTCTTC.

The chain combines TRBV28 with TRBJ1-1, with 7 bases matching TRBD1. J was trimmed by 1 base and V by 5 bases; bases with no gene match: 19. CDR3 length equals 19 residues. Germline loops: CDR1 MDHEN, CDR2 SYDVKM. The CDR3 sequence is CASSPLDRHRGGRNTEAFF. CDR3 DNA sequence: TGTGCCAGCAGTCCCCTCGACAGACACAGGGGAGGGCGGAACACTGAAGCTTTCTTT.

The genes are TRBV9 and TRBJ2-7; D not certain. Germline loops: CDR1 SGDLS, CDR2 YYNGEE. This CDR3 spans 13 amino acids. Trimming took 0 bases from V and 7 from J, leaving 11 bases between them. The CDR3 DNA reads TGTGCCAGCAGCGTAGGTCAGAACAATGAGCAGTACTTC. This sequence encodes CASSVGQNNEQYF.

This chain links TRBV27 with TRBJ2-5; D ambiguous. CDR1 is MNHEY and CDR2 is SMNVEV in the germline V gene (reference sequence). Trimming removed 0 bases from V and 11 bases from J, with 16 bases in between. The CDR3 has 14 residues. The DNA of the CDR3 is TGTGCCAGCAGTTTATCCGACTTGTACAATGAGCAGTACTTC. Translated: CASSLSDLYNEQYF.

The genes are TRBV4-1 and TRBJ2-7; D may match TRBD1 or TRBD2 (5 bases each). The germline CDR1 and CDR2 sequences are MGHRA and YSYEKL. The CDR3 consists of 16 residues. V lost 1 base and J lost 0, with 13 bases in between. The CDR3 DNA reads as TGCGCCAGCAGCCAAGCGGGGCTGACCAGCTCCTACGAGCAGTACTTC. This codes for CASSQAGLTSSYEQYF.

Only a few counts were recorded for this clonotype. The V gene is TRBV27, the J gene TRBJ1-1; weak D call: TRBD1 (6 bases). V was cut by 5 bases and J by 0 bases, with 7 bases left in between. This CDR3 spans 13 amino acids. CDR1 is MNHEY, CDR2 SMNVEV, per germline (reference sequence). The CDR3 DNA follows: TGTGCCAGCAGTGACAGGTTGAACACTGAAGCTTTCTTT. Translating it yields CASSDRLNTEAFF.

The V call is TRBV6-5, the J call TRBJ1-2; TRBD1 aligns across 9 bases. CDR1 and CDR2 (germline): MNHEY, SVGAGI. The V segment lost 6 bases and the J segment 4 bases; nucleotides outside the gene matches: 6. The CDR3 length is 14 residues. The CDR3 region is CASSRQGVAYGYTF. The CDR3 DNA reads TGTGCCAGCAGCAGACAGGGGGTTGCCTATGGCTACACCTTC.

This chain uses TRBV11-2 with TRBJ2-4, with a possible D match to TRBD1 (5 bases). V was shortened by 5 bases and J by 0 bases, with 11 bases between the two germline ends. CDR1 is SGHAT, CDR2 FQNNGV, per germline. CDR3 length equals 15 residues. The CDR3 is CASSTQELAKNIQYF. CDR3 bases: TGTGCCAGCAGCACACAGGAACTAGCCAAAAACATTCAGTACTTC.

The chain joins TRBV5-1 to TRBJ1-1, with D hard to call. Trimming left V 0 bases short and J 3 bases short, with 9 bases between. CDR1 and CDR2 from the germline V gene are SGHRS and YFSETQ. The CDR3 length is 14 residues. This chain's CDR3 is CASSLDTGDTEAFF. CDR3 DNA sequence: TGCGCCAGCAGCTTGGATACGGGAGACACTGAAGCTTTCTTT. The entire variable domain, with the rest obtained from reference TRBV5-1 and TRBJ1-1, is as follows: KAGVTQTPRYLIKTRGQQVTLSCSPISGHRSVSWYQQTPGQGLQFLFEYFSETQRNKGNFPGRFSGRQFSNSRSEMNVSTLELGDSALYLCASSLDTGDTEAFFGQGTRLTVV.

In DNA, the CDR3 is TGTGCCAGCTCACCAAACGTAGGGGTGACTGAAGCTTTCTTT. It yields the protein CASSPNVGVTEAFF. V is TRBV18 and J is TRBJ1-1; possible D gene TRBD1, 5 bases. V shed 2 bases and J shed 5 bases, with 12 bases lying between them. The CDR3 runs 14 residues. The germline V gene has CDR1 KGHSH and CDR2 LQKENI.

The rearrangement joins TRBV5-1 to TRBJ2-1; 12 bases line up with TRBD2. CDR3 length equals 14 residues. The germline V gene encodes CDR1 SGHRS and CDR2 YFSETQ. The J segment lost 7 bases and the V segment lost 6 bases, leaving 5 bases of the junction unmatched. The CDR3 sequence is CASMRTSGKNEQFF. DNA for the CDR3: TGCGCCAGCATGAGGACTAGCGGGAAAAATGAGCAGTTCTTC.

The V call is TRBV6-5, the J call TRBJ2-7, with D hard to call. Germline assignment: CDR1 MNHEY and CDR2 SVGAGI. The CDR3 loop spans 13 amino acids. V lost 0 bases and J 3 bases, leaving 6 bases between the germline ends. The CDR3 here is CASSYSWSYEQYF. The CDR3, as DNA: TGTGCCAGCAGTTACTCGTGGAGCTACGAGCAGTACTTC.

The table lists this clonotype with a few counts. CDR3 nucleotides: TGTGCCATACGGAGGGAATCAGGGAGGGCCTACGAGCAGTACTTC. Translation: CAIRRESGRAYEQYF. The V and J genes are TRBV10-3 and TRBJ2-7; 7 positions agree with TRBD2. V was clipped by 9 bases and J by 2 bases; unmatched bases: 13. The CDR3 loop spans 15 amino acids. Per germline, CDR1 ENHRY and CDR2 SYGVKD.

This rearrangement joins TRBV20-1 to TRBJ1-1; D gene uncertain. The CDR3 runs to 12 residues. The germline gives CDR1 DFQATT, CDR2 SNEGSKA (reference sequence). In DNA form, the CDR3 reads TGCAGCTATCATTACCTGAACACTGAAGCTTTCTTT. Its protein product is CSYHYLNTEAFF.

This clonotype was seen repeatedly, ten times or more. The chain couples TRBV7-2 to TRBJ2-7; either TRBD1 or TRBD2 may supply D (6 bases each). V lost 7 bases and J 0 bases, leaving 16 bases between the germline ends. The CDR3 consists of 15 residues. Germline loops: CDR1 SGHTA, CDR2 FQGNSA. Written as DNA, the CDR3 is TGTGCCAGCACCATAACAGGGACTGACTCCTACGAGCAGTACTTC. Translated, it gives CASTITGTDSYEQYF.

The V call is TRBV18, the J call TRBJ2-7; the D gene could be TRBD1 or TRBD2 (5 bases each). Germline V gene data show CDR1 as KGHSH and CDR2 as LQKENI. This CDR3 has 14 residues. The V gene lost 3 bases and the J gene lost 0 bases, with 9 bases spanning the gap. The CDR3 nucleotides read TGTGCCAGCTCACCGGAGGACAACTCCTACGAGCAGTACTTC. This gives the protein CASSPEDNSYEQYF.

The J gene is TRBJ2-1, the V gene TRBV13; D is perhaps TRBD1 (5 bases). CDR3 length equals 15 residues. From germline, CDR1 is PRHDT and CDR2 FYEKMQ (reference sequence). Trimming shortened V by 1 base and J by 1 base, and 8 bases separated the two germline ends. The chain's CDR3 is CASSLEGKSYNEQFF. In DNA, the CDR3 is TGTGCCAGCAGCTTAGAGGGGAAATCCTACAATGAGCAGTTCTTC.

This chain uses TRBV6-6 with TRBJ1-1, with D unclear. Trimming shortened V by 3 bases and J by 1 base, and 9 bases separated the two germline ends. Germline V CDR1 and CDR2: MNHNY, SVGAGI (reference sequence). The length of the CDR3 is 14 residues. Written as DNA, the CDR3 is TGTGCCAGCAGTTATTATGTCCAGAACACTGAAGCTTTCTTT. It encodes CASSYYVQNTEAFF.

V gene TRBV6-5 combines with J gene TRBJ2-5; 8 bases map to TRBD2. Losses at the gene ends were 2 bases for V and 3 bases for J; bases not matched to a gene: 8. The CDR3 is 16 residues long. The V gene's germline CDR1 is MNHEY and CDR2 SVGAGI. CDR3 in amino acids: CASSYRTSGGKETQYF. CDR3 coding DNA: TGTGCCAGCAGTTACCGCACTAGCGGTGGAAAAGAGACCCAGTACTTC.

This clonotype was counted only a few times. The chain couples TRBV24-1 to TRBJ2-7; 15 bases map to TRBD2. V dropped 5 bases and J dropped 7; count of bases not matched to a gene: 8. The CDR3 sequence is 16 residues long. Germline CDR1 KGHDR, CDR2 SFDVKD. CDR3 bases: TGTGCCACCAGTGGGGGGACTAGCGGGAGGTCAAATGAGCAGTACTTC. Its protein product is CATSGGTSGRSNEQYF.